The sequence of this TCR beta chain was determined in a study of T cell responses to AZD1222 COVID-19 vaccine. Whole-study findings and limits: The study found Spike-specific TCR breadth and depth rose after two AZD1222 doses. Dominant at 160-218 and 743-854, vaccine-associated CD4 TCRs also spanned spike.

Profiling relied on immunoSEQ multiplex PCR, and the TCRdb table lists in-frame clones only, not all of them. Here the sample spans more than 70,000 clones, around 93% being singletons. The CDR3 runs 15 residues. V shed 4 bases, J shed 8 bases, and the junction held 10 bases outside the gene matches. Per germline, CDR1 SGHRS and CDR2 YFSETQ. To note about this clone: The antigen is not known.

V gene TRBV5-1 combines with J gene TRBJ1-3; 9 bases are shared with TRBD1. This TCR derives from an adult who received the AZD1222 COVID-19 vaccine. The sample consisted of peripheral blood, taken 28 days after the second AZD1222 dose. The CDR3 sequence: CASSAGTGPIDTIYF. The DNA for the CDR3 is TGCGCCAGCAGCGCCGGGACAGGGCCGATAGACACCATATATTTT.